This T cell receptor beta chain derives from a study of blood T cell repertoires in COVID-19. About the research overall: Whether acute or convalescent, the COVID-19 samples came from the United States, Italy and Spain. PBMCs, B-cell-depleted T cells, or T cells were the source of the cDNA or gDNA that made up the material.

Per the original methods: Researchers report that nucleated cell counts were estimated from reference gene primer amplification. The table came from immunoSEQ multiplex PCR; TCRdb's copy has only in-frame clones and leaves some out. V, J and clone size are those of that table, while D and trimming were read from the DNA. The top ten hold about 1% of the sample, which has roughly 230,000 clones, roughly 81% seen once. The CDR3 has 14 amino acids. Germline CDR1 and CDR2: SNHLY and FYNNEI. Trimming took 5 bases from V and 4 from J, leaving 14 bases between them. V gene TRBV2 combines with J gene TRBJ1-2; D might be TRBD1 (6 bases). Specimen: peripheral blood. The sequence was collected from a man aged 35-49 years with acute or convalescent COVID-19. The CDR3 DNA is TGTGCCAGCAGTTACTTCGGACAGAGCTATGGCTACACCTTC. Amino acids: CASSYFGQSYGYTF.